This T cell receptor beta chain was found in a study of T-cell reconstitution after alpha-beta-depleted transplantation in children. V was cut by 3 bases and J by 0 bases, with 7 bases left in between. This CDR3 region has 14 residues. Germline V lookup: CDR1 MNHEY, CDR2 SMNVEV (reference sequence). A TCRbeta library incorporating unique molecular identifiers was prepared. TCRdb used MiXCR to reprocess the PCR reads, holding one entry per CDR3 protein. The sample lists fewer than 400,000 distinct CDR3 sequences; about a fifth were seen once. The J gene is TRBJ2-3, the V gene TRBV27, with D unclear. The sequence was obtained from a human donor who donated a stem cell graft to a child with acute myeloid leukemia. Specimen: PBMCs from the stem cell graft donor, collected from the stem cell graft. Here the CDR3 reads CASSFWASTDTQYF. DNA for the CDR3: TGTGCCAGCAGTTTTTGGGCCAGCACAGATACGCAGTATTTT.